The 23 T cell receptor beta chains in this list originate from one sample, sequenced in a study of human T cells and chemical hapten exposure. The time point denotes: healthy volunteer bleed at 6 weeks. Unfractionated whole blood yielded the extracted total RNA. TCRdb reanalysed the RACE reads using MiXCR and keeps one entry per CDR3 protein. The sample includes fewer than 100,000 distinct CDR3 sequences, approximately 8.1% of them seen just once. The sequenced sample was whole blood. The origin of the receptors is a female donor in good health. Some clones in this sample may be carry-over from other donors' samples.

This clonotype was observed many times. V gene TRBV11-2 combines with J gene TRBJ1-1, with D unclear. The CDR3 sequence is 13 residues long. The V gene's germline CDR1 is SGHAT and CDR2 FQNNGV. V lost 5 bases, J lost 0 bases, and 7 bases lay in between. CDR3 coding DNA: TGTGCCAGCAGCCCCCAGCTGAACACTGAAGCTTTCTTT. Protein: CASSPQLNTEAFF.

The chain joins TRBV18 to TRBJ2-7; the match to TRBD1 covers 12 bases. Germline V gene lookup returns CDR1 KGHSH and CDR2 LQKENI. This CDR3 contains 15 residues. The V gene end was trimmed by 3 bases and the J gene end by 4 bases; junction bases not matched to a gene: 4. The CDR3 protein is CASSPPGQGAYEQYF. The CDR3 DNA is TGTGCCAGCTCACCCCCGGGACAGGGGGCTTACGAGCAGTACTTC. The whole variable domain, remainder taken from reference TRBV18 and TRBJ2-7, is NAGVMQNPRHLVRRRGQEARLRCSPMKGHSHVYWYRQLPEEGLKFMVYLQKENIIDESGMPKERFSAEFPKEGPSILRIQQVVRGDSAAYFCASSPPGQGAYEQYFGPGTRLTVT.

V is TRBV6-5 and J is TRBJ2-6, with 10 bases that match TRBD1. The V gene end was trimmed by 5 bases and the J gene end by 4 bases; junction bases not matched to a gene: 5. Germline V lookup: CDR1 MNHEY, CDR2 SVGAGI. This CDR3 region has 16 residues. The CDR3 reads CASSMTGGTGANVLTF. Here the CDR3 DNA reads TGTGCCAGCAGTATGACAGGGGGCACCGGGGCCAACGTCCTGACTTTC.

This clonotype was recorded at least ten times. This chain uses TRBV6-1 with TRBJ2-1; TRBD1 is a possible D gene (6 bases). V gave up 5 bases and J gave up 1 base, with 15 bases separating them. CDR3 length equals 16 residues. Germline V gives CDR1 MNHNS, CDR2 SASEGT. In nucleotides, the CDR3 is TGTGCCAGCAGTCTCGCAGGGGTAGGGTCCTACAATGAGCAGTTCTTC. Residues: CASSLAGVGSYNEQFF.

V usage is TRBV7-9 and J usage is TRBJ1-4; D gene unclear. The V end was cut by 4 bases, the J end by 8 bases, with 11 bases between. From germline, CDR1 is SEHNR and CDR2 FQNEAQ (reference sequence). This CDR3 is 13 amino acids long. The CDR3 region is CASSSPQGEKLFF. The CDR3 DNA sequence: TGTGCCAGCAGCTCACCCCAAGGAGAAAAACTGTTTTTT.

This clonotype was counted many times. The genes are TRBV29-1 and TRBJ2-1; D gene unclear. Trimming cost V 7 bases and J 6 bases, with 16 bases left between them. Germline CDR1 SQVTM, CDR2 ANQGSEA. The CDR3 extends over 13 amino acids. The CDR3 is CSGSARTSNEQFF. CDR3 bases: TGCAGCGGGAGCGCCAGAACGAGCAATGAGCAGTTCTTC.

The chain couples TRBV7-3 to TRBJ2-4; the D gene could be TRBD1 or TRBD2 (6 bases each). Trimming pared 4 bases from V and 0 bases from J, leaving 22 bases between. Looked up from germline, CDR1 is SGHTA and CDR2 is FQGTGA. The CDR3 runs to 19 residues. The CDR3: CASSSVPRSGARAKNIQYF. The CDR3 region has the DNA TGTGCCAGCAGCTCTGTCCCAAGGTCGGGGGCTCGAGCCAAAAACATTCAGTACTTC.

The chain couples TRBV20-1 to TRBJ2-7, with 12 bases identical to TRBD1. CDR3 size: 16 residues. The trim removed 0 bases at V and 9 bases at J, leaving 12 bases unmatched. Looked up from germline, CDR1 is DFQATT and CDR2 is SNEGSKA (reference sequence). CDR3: CSARDFSGQGAGRQYF. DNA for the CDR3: TGCAGTGCTAGAGATTTTTCGGGACAGGGGGCAGGTCGGCAGTACTTC.

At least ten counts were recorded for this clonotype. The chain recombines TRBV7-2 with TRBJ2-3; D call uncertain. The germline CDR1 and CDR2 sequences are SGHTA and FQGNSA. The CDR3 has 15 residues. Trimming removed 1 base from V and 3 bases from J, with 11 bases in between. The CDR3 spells CASSLVASRTDTQYF. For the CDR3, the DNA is TGTGCCAGCAGCTTAGTGGCCTCCCGGACAGATACGCAGTATTTT.

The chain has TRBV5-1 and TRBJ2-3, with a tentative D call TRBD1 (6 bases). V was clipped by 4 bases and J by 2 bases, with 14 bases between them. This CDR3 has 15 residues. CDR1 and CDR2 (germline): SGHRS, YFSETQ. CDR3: CASSTQGLNTDTQYF. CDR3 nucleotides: TGCGCCAGCAGCACGCAGGGGCTAAACACAGATACGCAGTATTTT.

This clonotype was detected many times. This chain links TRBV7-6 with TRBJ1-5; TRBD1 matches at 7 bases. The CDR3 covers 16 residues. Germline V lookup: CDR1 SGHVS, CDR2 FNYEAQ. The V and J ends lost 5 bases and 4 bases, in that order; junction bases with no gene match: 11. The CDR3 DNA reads TGTGCCAGCAGCCTATATGCACAGGGGAGTAATCAGCCCCAGCATTTT. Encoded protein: CASSLYAQGSNQPQHF.

The CDR3 sequence: CAWSVSSGGPVDTQYF. The CDR3 coding sequence is TGTGCCTGGAGTGTCTCTAGCGGGGGGCCCGTAGATACGCAGTATTTT. The chain has TRBV30 and TRBJ2-3; TRBD2 agrees at 11 bases. V lost 0 bases to trimming and J lost 5 bases; unmatched junction nucleotides: 7. The CDR3 is made up of 16 amino acids. Germline V lookup: CDR1 GTSNPN, CDR2 SVGIG (reference sequence).

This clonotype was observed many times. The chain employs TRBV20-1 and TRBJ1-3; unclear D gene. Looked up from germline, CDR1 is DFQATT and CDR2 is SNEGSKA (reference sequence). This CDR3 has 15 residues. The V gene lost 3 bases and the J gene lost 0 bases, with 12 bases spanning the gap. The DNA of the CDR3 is TGCAGTGCTAGTGGCCAGCTCTCCTCTGGAAACACCATATATTTT. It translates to CSASGQLSSGNTIYF.

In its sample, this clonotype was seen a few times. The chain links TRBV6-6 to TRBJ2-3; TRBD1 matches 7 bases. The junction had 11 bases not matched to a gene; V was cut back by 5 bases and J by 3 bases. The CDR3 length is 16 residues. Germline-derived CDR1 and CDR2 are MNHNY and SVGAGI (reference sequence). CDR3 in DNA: TGTGCCAGCAGTCTTGGGACAGCAGGGGATACAGATACGCAGTATTTT. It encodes CASSLGTAGDTDTQYF.

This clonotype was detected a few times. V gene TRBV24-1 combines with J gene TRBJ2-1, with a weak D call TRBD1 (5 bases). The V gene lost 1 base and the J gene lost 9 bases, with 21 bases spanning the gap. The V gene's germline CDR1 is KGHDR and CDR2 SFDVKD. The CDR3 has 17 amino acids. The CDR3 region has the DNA TGTGCCACCAGTGATTTCCCCACCCTAGGACATCACGGTGAGCAGTTCTTC. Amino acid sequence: CATSDFPTLGHHGEQFF.

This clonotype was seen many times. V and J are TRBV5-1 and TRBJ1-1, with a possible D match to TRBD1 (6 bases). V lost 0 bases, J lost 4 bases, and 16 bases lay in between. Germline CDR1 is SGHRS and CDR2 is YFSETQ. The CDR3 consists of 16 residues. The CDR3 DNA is TGCGCCAGCAGCTTGGACTTACACAGGGTAACCACTGAAGCTTTCTTT. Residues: CASSLDLHRVTTEAFF. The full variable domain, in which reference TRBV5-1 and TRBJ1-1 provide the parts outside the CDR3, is KAGVTQTPRYLIKTRGQQVTLSCSPISGHRSVSWYQQTPGQGLQFLFEYFSETQRNKGNFPGRFSGRQFSNSRSEMNVSTLELGDSALYLCASSLDLHRVTTEAFFGQGTRLTVV.

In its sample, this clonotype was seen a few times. The CDR3 reads CAISELGVTEAFF. As DNA, the CDR3 is TGTGCCATCAGTGAGCTCGGGGTTACTGAAGCTTTCTTT. V usage is TRBV10-3 and J usage is TRBJ1-1, with D unclear. V shed 2 bases and J shed 5 bases, with 9 bases lying between them. This CDR3 spans 13 amino acids. The germline gives CDR1 ENHRY, CDR2 SYGVKD.

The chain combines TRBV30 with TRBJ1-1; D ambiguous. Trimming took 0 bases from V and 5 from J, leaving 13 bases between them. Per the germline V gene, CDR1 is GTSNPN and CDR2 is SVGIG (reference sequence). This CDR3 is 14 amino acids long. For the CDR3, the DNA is TGTGCCTGGAGTGTACTTGGAGCTGGGACTGAAGCTTTCTTT. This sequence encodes CAWSVLGAGTEAFF.

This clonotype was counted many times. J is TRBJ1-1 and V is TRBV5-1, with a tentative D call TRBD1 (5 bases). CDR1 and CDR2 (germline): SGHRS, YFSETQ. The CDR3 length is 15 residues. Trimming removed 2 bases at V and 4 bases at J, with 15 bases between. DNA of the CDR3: TGCGCCAGCAGCTTTGTTTCAGGGTTTGGCACTGAAGCTTTCTTT. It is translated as CASSFVSGFGTEAFF.

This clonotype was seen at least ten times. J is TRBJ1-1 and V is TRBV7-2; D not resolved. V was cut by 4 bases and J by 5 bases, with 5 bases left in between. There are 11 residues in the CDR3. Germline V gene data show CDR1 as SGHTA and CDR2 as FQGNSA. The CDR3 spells CASSSYTEAFF. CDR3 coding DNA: TGTGCCAGCAGCTCGTATACTGAAGCTTTCTTT.

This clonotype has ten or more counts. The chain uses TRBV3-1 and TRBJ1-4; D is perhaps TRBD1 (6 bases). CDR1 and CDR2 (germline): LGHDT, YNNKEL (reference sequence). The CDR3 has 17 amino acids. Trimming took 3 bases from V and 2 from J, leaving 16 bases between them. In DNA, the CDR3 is TGTGCCAGCAGCCACCCCGGGGGGGGGCCGACTAATGAAAAACTGTTTTTT. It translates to CASSHPGGGPTNEKLFF.

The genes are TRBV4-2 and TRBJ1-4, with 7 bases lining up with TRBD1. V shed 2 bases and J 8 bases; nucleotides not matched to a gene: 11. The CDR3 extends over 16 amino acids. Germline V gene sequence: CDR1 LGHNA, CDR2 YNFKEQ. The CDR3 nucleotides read TGTGCCAGCAGCCAAACCCAGCTGGGGACAGCAGAAAAACTGTTTTTT. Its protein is CASSQTQLGTAEKLFF.

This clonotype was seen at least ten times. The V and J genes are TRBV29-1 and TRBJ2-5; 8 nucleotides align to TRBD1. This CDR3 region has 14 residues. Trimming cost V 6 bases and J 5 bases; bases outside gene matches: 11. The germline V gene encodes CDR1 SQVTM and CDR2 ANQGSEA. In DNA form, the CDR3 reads TGCAGCGTCGCCCGGGACAGGTATAGCGAGACCCAGTACTTC. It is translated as CSVARDRYSETQYF.